This T cell receptor (beta chain) was observed in a study of blood T cells in healthy people across ages. Each sample yielded at least 7 million isolated PBMCs. For the second PCR, which ran for 7 to 11 cycles, a sample-barcoded 5' primer and a J-beta primer mix were used. Each TCR beta cDNA got a 12-nucleotide random molecular identifier. Via MiXCR, TCRdb re-called the 5' RACE reads, giving one row per CDR3 protein. Of about 650,000 distinct CDR3 sequences listed, approximately 30% are singletons. V lost 3 bases, J lost 1 base, and 10 bases stayed unmatched. CDR1 and CDR2 from the germline V gene are SGDLS and YYNGEE. The CDR3 contains 20 residues.

Sequencing input: blood. V usage is TRBV9 and J usage is TRBJ2-2, with 15 bases identical to TRBD2. The sequence derives from a woman aged 80 or older in good health. The CDR3 DNA reads TGTGCCAGCAGCGCCGGACTAGCGGGGGGGCATTTGAGGAACACCGGGGAGCTGTTTTTT. Translation gives CASSAGLAGGHLRNTGELFF. The full variable domain, completed using reference TRBV9 and TRBJ2-2, is DSGVTQTPKHLITATGQRVTLRCSPRSGDLSVYWYQQSLDQGLQFLIQYYNGEERAKGNILERFSAQQFPDLHSELNLSSLELGDSALYFCASSAGLAGGHLRNTGELFFGEGSRLTVL.